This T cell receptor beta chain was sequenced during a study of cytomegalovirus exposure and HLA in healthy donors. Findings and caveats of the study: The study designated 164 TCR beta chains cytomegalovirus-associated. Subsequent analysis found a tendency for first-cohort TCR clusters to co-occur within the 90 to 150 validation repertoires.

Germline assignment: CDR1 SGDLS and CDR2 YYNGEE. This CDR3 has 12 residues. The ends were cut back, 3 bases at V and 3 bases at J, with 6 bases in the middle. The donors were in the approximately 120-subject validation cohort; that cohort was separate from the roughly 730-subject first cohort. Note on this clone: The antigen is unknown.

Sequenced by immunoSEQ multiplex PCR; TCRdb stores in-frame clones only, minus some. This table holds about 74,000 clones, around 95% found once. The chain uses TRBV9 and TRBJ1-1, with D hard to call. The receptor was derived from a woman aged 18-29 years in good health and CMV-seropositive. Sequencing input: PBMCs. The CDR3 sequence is CASSAPDTEAFF. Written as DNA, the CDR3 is TGTGCCAGCAGCGCCCCGGACACTGAAGCTTTCTTT.